This is a list of T cell receptor beta chains from one sample in a study of cytotoxic CD8 clonotypes in ibrutinib-treated CLL. Some clones are missing from TCRdb's copy, which holds only in-frame ones; the method was immunoSEQ multiplex PCR. Of under 300,000 clones listed, 70% are singletons. Sequences were derived from PBMCs, sampled after 24 months of ibrutinib treatment. Every receptor here comes from a human donor with chronic lymphocytic leukemia. The CDR3 runs from the conserved cysteine through the conserved F or W. The order of the fields is D gene, J gene, clone size, V gene, CDR3 DNA, CDR3 protein. D genes are given only for firm matches. Clone size appears in some rows only: once, few, many, or a class for an expanded clone.

D gene: NA; J gene: TRBJ2-7; clone size: NA; V gene: TRBV13; CDR3 DNA: TGTGCCAGCAGCCCCCCACCAGGAGGTTCAGTGACCTACGAGCAGTACTTC; CDR3 protein: CASSPPPGGSVTYEQYF
D gene: NA; J gene: TRBJ2-5; clone size: once; V gene: TRBV19; CDR3 DNA: TGTGCCAGTACCGACCGGGGAGTAGGAGAGACCCAGTACTTC; CDR3 protein: CASTDRGVGETQYF
D gene: NA; J gene: TRBJ2-1; clone size: NA; V gene: TRBV7-6; CDR3 DNA: TGTGCCAGCAGCTTAGCAGGACTCTCCAATGAGCAGTTCTTC; CDR3 protein: CASSLAGLSNEQFF
D gene: TRBD1; J gene: TRBJ2-7; clone size: NA; V gene: TRBV28; CDR3 DNA: TGTGCCAGCAATAAGGGACAGGGTGCGGCCGAGCAGTACTTC; CDR3 protein: CASNKGQGAAEQYF
D gene: NA; J gene: TRBJ1-2; clone size: few; V gene: TRBV12-5; CDR3 DNA: TGTGCTAGTGGCCGATTGCCAGGGGATGGCTACACCTTC; CDR3 protein: CASGRLPGDGYTF
D gene: NA; J gene: TRBJ2-7; clone size: NA; V gene: TRBV6-5; CDR3 DNA: TGTGCCAGCAGTTATTTGCCCCCGGGTTTCGGCGAGCAGTACTTC; CDR3 protein: CASSYLPPGFGEQYF
D gene: NA; J gene: TRBJ2-7; clone size: NA; V gene: TRBV28; CDR3 DNA: TGTGCCAGCAGTTCGGAAGTATTGGGCAGCTCCTACGAGCAGTACTTC; CDR3 protein: CASSSEVLGSSYEQYF
D gene: NA; J gene: TRBJ2-1; clone size: NA; V gene: TRBV5-1; CDR3 DNA: TGCGCCAGCAGCCTGATAGACTCCTACAATGAGCAGTTCTTC; CDR3 protein: CASSLIDSYNEQFF
D gene: NA; J gene: TRBJ1-1; clone size: NA; V gene: TRBV6-5; CDR3 DNA: TGTGCCAGCTCTCCTGGACCCACTGAAGCTTTCTTT; CDR3 protein: CASSPGPTEAFF
D gene: TRBD1; J gene: TRBJ2-7; clone size: few; V gene: TRBV4-1; CDR3 DNA: TGCGCCAGCAGCCAAGATCGGGACAGGGTAACCTACGAGCAGTACTTC; CDR3 protein: CASSQDRDRVTYEQYF
D gene: NA; J gene: TRBJ1-1; clone size: NA; V gene: TRBV28; CDR3 DNA: TGTGCCAGCAGTTCCCCCGGGCGCCACGGAACTGAAGCTTTCTTT; CDR3 protein: CASSSPGRHGTEAFF
D gene: NA; J gene: TRBJ2-7; clone size: NA; V gene: TRBV13; CDR3 DNA: TGTGCCAGCAGCTCCCCCCCTCTGTACGAGCAGTACTTC; CDR3 protein: CASSSPPLYEQYF
D gene: NA; J gene: TRBJ2-7; clone size: few; V gene: TRBV6-1; CDR3 DNA: TGTGCCAGCACCGCCCGGGGTTCTAGCTACGAGCAGTACTTC; CDR3 protein: CASTARGSSYEQYF
D gene: NA; J gene: TRBJ2-1; clone size: NA; V gene: TRBV5-1; CDR3 DNA: TGCGCCAGCAGCTTGGGACTGATAAATGAGCAGTTCTTC; CDR3 protein: CASSLGLINEQFF
D gene: NA; J gene: TRBJ1-4; clone size: NA; V gene: TRBV2; CDR3 DNA: TGTGCCAGCAGCCTAGACAGCTACCTTGAAAAACTGTTTTTT; CDR3 protein: CASSLDSYLEKLFF
D gene: NA; J gene: TRBJ2-2; clone size: NA; V gene: TRBV5-1; CDR3 DNA: TGCGCCAGCAGCTTGGACAGGTGGCGGAGCACCGGGGAGCTGTTTTTT; CDR3 protein: CASSLDRWRSTGELFF
D gene: NA; J gene: TRBJ1-5; clone size: NA; V gene: TRBV6-5; CDR3 DNA: TGTGCCAGCAGTTACTTTCAGGGTCCCCAGCATTTT; CDR3 protein: CASSYFQGPQHF
D gene: TRBD1; J gene: TRBJ1-1; clone size: NA; V gene: TRBV7-8; CDR3 DNA: TGTGCCAGCAGCCCAGCGACAGGGGCAACCAACACTGAAGCTTTCTTT; CDR3 protein: CASSPATGATNTEAFF
D gene: NA; J gene: TRBJ2-6; clone size: NA; V gene: TRBV9; CDR3 DNA: TGTGCCAGCAGCGTTAATTCCGGGGCCAACGTCCTGACTTTC; CDR3 protein: CASSVNSGANVLTF
D gene: NA; J gene: TRBJ1-5; clone size: few; V gene: TRBV5-1; CDR3 DNA: TGCGCCAGCAGCTTGGGCGGCGGCAATCAGCCCCAGCATTTT; CDR3 protein: CASSLGGGNQPQHF
D gene: TRBD1; J gene: TRBJ2-7; clone size: NA; V gene: TRBV28; CDR3 DNA: TGTGCCAGCAGATCATTGGACAGGGGGGGTGAAGAGCAGTACTTC; CDR3 protein: CASRSLDRGGEEQYF
D gene: NA; J gene: TRBJ2-3; clone size: NA; V gene: TRBV6-1; CDR3 DNA: TGTGCCAGCAATCTCCGGGGGAACACAGATACGCAGTATTTT; CDR3 protein: CASNLRGNTDTQYF
D gene: NA; J gene: TRBJ2-3; clone size: NA; V gene: TRBV5-1; CDR3 DNA: TGCGCCACCTCATCGCCGGGAGAAGCAGATACGCAGTATTTT; CDR3 protein: CATSSPGEADTQYF
D gene: NA; J gene: TRBJ2-5; clone size: few; V gene: TRBV29-1; CDR3 DNA: TGCAGCGTTGGAGACAGGCCAGAGACCCAGTACTTC; CDR3 protein: CSVGDRPETQYF
D gene: NA; J gene: TRBJ2-1; clone size: NA; V gene: TRBV6-6; CDR3 DNA: TGTGCCAGCATCTCTTCTTCCTACAATGAGCAGTTCTTC; CDR3 protein: CASISSSYNEQFF
D gene: NA; J gene: TRBJ1-1; clone size: NA; V gene: TRBV27; CDR3 DNA: TGTGCCAGCAGGACATCGACGGTGAACACTGAAGCTTTCTTT; CDR3 protein: CASRTSTVNTEAFF
D gene: NA; J gene: TRBJ1-3; clone size: NA; V gene: TRBV29-1; CDR3 DNA: TGCAGCGGGTCCCTTCACTCTGGAAACACCATATATTTT; CDR3 protein: CSGSLHSGNTIYF
D gene: NA; J gene: TRBJ2-7; clone size: NA; V gene: TRBV10-3; CDR3 DNA: TGTGCCATCAGTGGGGGCCAGGGCGACCGTTACGAGCAGTACTTC; CDR3 protein: CAISGGQGDRYEQYF